The clone carrying this T cell receptor (beta chain) has just a few counts. The target antigen is unknown. The sample belongs to a study of TIL therapy for anti-PD-1-resistant metastatic lung cancer. Study details: Median tumor PD-L1 proportion score was under 6.5%.

The libraries were made with immunoSEQ v3. Sequencing used immunoSEQ multiplex PCR; TCRdb keeps in-frame clones, though not all of them. There are more than 35,000 clones in the sample; less than 75% occur only once, and about 6% lies in the top ten. Time point here: pre-treatment sample, taken before nivolumab and TIL therapy. Adults with stage 4 NSCLC were enrolled in a phase I trial. Notes on the study in general: This highly selected cohort may not generalize to typical lung cancer patients.

Trimming took off 3 bases at V and 0 bases at J, with 5 bases between the two ends. Germline V lookup: CDR1 SGHNT, CDR2 YENEEA. The CDR3 loop spans 13 amino acids. This TCR was recovered from a person aged 25 to 85 with non-small cell lung cancer. J is TRBJ1-1 and V is TRBV11-3; no definite D call. The material sequenced was blood, taken at baseline. CDR3 DNA: TGTGCCAGCAGCTTCCAGTTGAACACTGAAGCTTTCTTT. Translated: CASSFQLNTEAFF.